The 12 T cell receptor beta chains below were found in one sample sequenced in a study of cytomegalovirus exposure and HLA in healthy donors. The study ran its PCR with 60 Vbeta and 13 Jbeta primers. Libraries were prepared by immunoSEQ multiplex PCR; TCRdb keeps only in-frame clonotypes and omits some of them. This sample has tens of thousands of clones, with about 73% found just once. The source material was PBMCs. All receptors come from a man aged 35 to 55 in good health and CMV-seronegative.

With respect to this clone: The same CDR3 also results from other DNA sequences found in this sample. The chain employs TRBV28 and TRBJ2-1, with 8 bases lining up with TRBD2. The CDR3 spans 15 residues. The V gene's germline CDR1 is MDHEN and CDR2 SYDVKM. Germline trimming cut 4 bases from V and 7 bases from J; bases unmatched to any gene: 9. CDR3 loop: CASSSPAGGGNEQFF. In nucleotides, the CDR3 is TGTGCCAGCAGTTCCCCGGCGGGAGGAGGTAATGAGCAGTTCTTC.

The chain uses TRBV5-8 and TRBJ2-7; TRBD1 matches at 10 bases. The CDR3 runs to 15 residues. Germline lookup yields CDR1 SGHTS and CDR2 YDEGEE. J was trimmed by 3 bases and V by 4 bases; bases with no gene match: 7. The CDR3 nucleotides read TGTGCCAGCAGCCCACGCCGGGACAGGGGCTACGAGCAGTACTTC. This codes for CASSPRRDRGYEQYF.

The gene calls are TRBV9 and TRBJ2-1; 7 positions match TRBD1. Looked up from germline, CDR1 is SGDLS and CDR2 is YYNGEE. The V segment lost 3 bases and the J segment 2 bases; nucleotides outside the gene matches: 11. The CDR3 has 17 amino acids. CDR3: CASSAGDSPTPYNEQFF. The CDR3 DNA reads as TGTGCCAGCAGCGCCGGGGACAGTCCAACGCCCTACAATGAGCAGTTCTTC.

This chain links TRBV4-3 with TRBJ2-2; TRBD1 matches at 11 bases. V lost 1 base to trimming and J lost 3 bases; unmatched junction nucleotides: 4. Germline CDR1 reads LGHNA; CDR2 reads YSLEER. This CDR3 is 17 amino acids long. The CDR3 sequence is CASSQVGTGGDTGELFF. The CDR3 bases are TGCGCCAGCAGCCAAGTAGGGACAGGGGGGGACACCGGGGAGCTGTTTTTT.

The chain has TRBV15 and TRBJ2-5; D perhaps matches TRBD1 (6 bases). V was shortened by 5 bases and J by 5 bases, with 15 bases between the two germline ends. CDR3 length equals 14 residues. Germline-derived CDR1 and CDR2 are LNHNV and YYDKDF (reference sequence). The CDR3 sequence: CATSAGQLGETQYF. The CDR3, as DNA: TGTGCCACCAGCGCCGGACAGCTCGGCGAGACCCAGTACTTC.

The chain employs TRBV2 and TRBJ2-7; TRBD2 agrees at 8 bases. The germline V gene has CDR1 SNHLY and CDR2 FYNNEI. The CDR3 runs 15 residues. The V and J ends lost 6 bases and 6 bases, in that order; junction bases with no gene match: 13. CDR3 sequence: CASRDLSGTGSEQYF. CDR3 sequence (DNA): TGTGCCAGCAGGGACCTTAGCGGGACCGGCTCCGAGCAGTACTTC.

As regards this clone: Mismatch with germline at one junction end may stem from a read error. The chain joins TRBV7-7 to TRBJ1-4; D gene unclear. Germline V gives CDR1 SSHAT, CDR2 FNYEAQ (reference sequence). The CDR3 covers 15 residues. CDR3 amino acids: CASRRRHGGDEKLFF. Written as DNA, the CDR3 is TGTGCTAGCAGACGCCGACATGGAGGAGATGAAAAACTGTTTTTT.

V usage is TRBV9 and J usage is TRBJ1-1, with D tentatively TRBD1 (6 bases). Germline CDR1 is SGDLS and CDR2 is YYNGEE. The CDR3 contains 15 residues. V shed 3 bases and J shed 6 bases, with 18 bases lying between them. CDR3 region: CASSEDSRYPPEAFF. The CDR3 DNA is TGTGCCAGCAGCGAGGACAGCCGCTATCCCCCTGAAGCTTTCTTT.

This chain uses TRBV30 with TRBJ2-2; possibly TRBD1 for D (5 bases). Germline V gene sequence: CDR1 GTSNPN, CDR2 SVGIG (reference sequence). CDR3 size: 14 residues. With 2 bases removed from V and 1 base from J, the gap between germline ends came to 8 bases. The DNA for the CDR3 is TGTGCCTGGAGTATAGGACAGAACACCGGGGAGCTGTTTTTT. It codes for CAWSIGQNTGELFF.

The sample holds one count of this clone. CDR3 sequence reads: CASSLASGSYEQYF. DNA of the CDR3: TGTGCCAGCAGCTTAGCGAGCGGGAGCTACGAGCAGTACTTC. The chain couples TRBV7-9 to TRBJ2-7; TRBD2 aligns across 8 bases. This CDR3 has 14 residues. Germline CDR1 is SEHNR and CDR2 is FQNEAQ (reference sequence). With 0 bases clipped from V and 3 bases from J, the junction kept 1 base outside the gene matches. Full variable domain (outside the CDR3, taken from reference TRBV7-9 and TRBJ2-7): DTGVSQNPRHKITKRGQNVTFRCDPISEHNRLYWYRQTLGQGPEFLTYFQNEAQLEKSRLLSDRFSAERPKGSFSTLEIQRTEQGDSAMYLCASSLASGSYEQYFGPGTRLTVT.

The chain uses TRBV29-1 and TRBJ2-2; D is unclear. CDR1 is SQVTM and CDR2 is ANQGSEA in the germline V gene. The CDR3 totals 12 residues. Trimming took off 3 bases at V and 4 bases at J, with 6 bases between the two ends. In DNA form, the CDR3 reads TGCAGCGTTGACCCCTTCACCGGGGAGCTGTTTTTT. Translating it yields CSVDPFTGELFF.

This clone counts as medium-sized. V is TRBV18 and J is TRBJ1-1; 8 bases agree with TRBD1. V shed 6 bases, J shed 6 bases, and the junction held 9 bases outside the gene matches. The CDR3 runs to 14 residues. Germline CDR1 and CDR2: KGHSH and LQKENI. The CDR3 spells CASSSLPDRAEAFF. The CDR3 coding sequence is TGTGCCAGCTCCTCTCTGCCGGACAGGGCTGAAGCTTTCTTT.